Detailed here is one T cell receptor (beta chain). Its antigen target is currently unknown. Within one base of it there is no much larger clone, and no base qualities were kept. The library relied on the immunoSEQ multiplex PCR assay. For the multiplex PCR, a mixture combining 60 forward primers for TCR Vbeta segments and 13 reverse primers for TCR Jbeta segments was used. The CDR3 region of rearranged TCR beta genes was amplified from genomic DNA with a multiplex PCR assay. Amplified TCR beta libraries were sequenced as 87-base-pair reads on the Illumina HiSeq System. The authors' pipeline ran thus. In a later analysis, around 80 million unique TCR beta chains were counted across the 500 to 700 repertoires, and roughly 11 million of these chains were shared by at least two donors. Raw reads were error-corrected and collapsed into unique sequences by a nearest-neighbor algorithm in which closely related sequences were merged to remove PCR and sequencing errors. CDR3 sequences were aligned to IMGT reference sequences to assign V, D and J gene segments. Each retained sequence needed at least a six-nucleotide match to both a V gene segment and a J gene segment. Rearrangements were called productive when the CDR3 lacked stop codons and stayed in frame with V and J; all others were non-productive. Following IMGT convention, CDR3 was defined as the stretch from the second conserved V-encoded cysteine to the conserved J-encoded phenylalanine. In an earlier analysis of approximately 590 of the donors, sequences lacking an unambiguous match to a single V gene segment were excluded. In an earlier analysis of some 590 of the donors, V segments were called functional above 56.7% productive rearrangements and were called segregating when the between-donor standard deviation exceeded 5%. To diagnose cytomegalovirus status from the catalog of TCR beta chain sequences, a statistical classification framework was built. In a later analysis, TCR nucleotide sequences were compared against IMGT/GENE-DB human TR gene sequences so that V and J genes could be assigned. Using the TCRdist pipeline, a later analysis assigned CDR3 sequences along with most-parsimonious VDJ recombination scenarios. In a later analysis, each TCR beta chain was defined by its CDR3 amino acid sequence together with its V-gene family, and reads lacking a unique V-gene family were excluded. To address suspected cross-contamination and a sequencing artifact, a later analysis removed several hundred highly shared, low-generation-probability nucleotide sequences. In a later analysis, a clonal expansion index for each public chain was calculated from normalized within-repertoire ranks of inferred template counts. A later analysis computed generation probabilities with a VDJ recombination model fitted to out-of-frame rearrangements, and checked the results against IGoR. A later analysis scored TCR-TCR, TCR-HLA and TCR-CMV co-occurrence with hypergeometric tests, applying a repertoire-size bias correction to TCR pairs. False discovery rates were estimated in a later analysis by permuting HLA or CMV assignments 20 times. In a later analysis, co-occurring TCRs were grouped with DBSCAN, and TCRdist sequence similarity was added when clustering was performed within HLA-allele-positive subsets. Repertoires with fewer than 30,000 or more than 120,000 public chains, plus five repertoires with anomalous nucleotide sharing, were excluded from co-occurrence clustering. TCRdb holds this immuneACCESS table with in-frame rearrangements only. Some clones are missing; in checked studies, unresolved V genes explain under half, and the rest has no known cause. V and J calls and clone size follow that table, whereas D and trimming were derived from the DNA. This sample has roughly 60,000 clones in its table, and roughly 84% of those were observed once. The ten top clones hold around 4.1% of the sample.

The data originate from a study of cytomegalovirus exposure and HLA in healthy donors (dated by TCRdb to 2016 to 2017). Notes on the research overall: In an earlier analysis of 587 of the donors, around 290 Gb of sequence data and approximately 120 million unique TCR beta sequences from approximately 180 million T cells were reported. An early release covering roughly 600 HLA-typed donors comprised about 300 gigabases of sequencing data and around 86 million unique TCR sequences. Among the roughly 400 genotyped donors, approximately 81% belonged to the genetic ancestry cluster associated with self-reported Caucasian donors. The study was designed to test whether signatures of past pathogen exposure could be identified by cataloging public T cell receptors. The study profiled the T cell repertoires of about 720 subjects by immunosequencing and related them to cytomegalovirus serostatus. Along with the roughly 710-subject first cohort, a separate validation cohort of over a hundred different subjects was used. To predict cytomegalovirus infection status, the study brought together high-throughput TCR immunosequencing, statistical association of individual TCRs with disease status, and machine learning. In a later analysis, previously published TCR beta repertoires from 550 to 700 donors were re-analyzed and high-resolution HLA genotyping was added so that TCR occurrence patterns could be studied. In the later analysis, no new phenotypic data were used to find candidate immune exposures; instead, reliance was placed on TCR beta sequences and their occurrence across donors. In an earlier analysis of 500 to 650 of the donors, high-throughput TCR beta sequencing was used to judge whether each TCR beta V gene segment behaved as functional or pseudogenic. Donor age, sex, ethnicity and CMV serostatus were compiled together with the repertoire data. A later genetic analysis took genome-wide SNP genotypes for about three fifths of the 666 donors and used that subset as a discovery cohort. Every discovery cohort repertoire had been produced on one sequencing platform. HLA typing included class I and class II loci at four-digit resolution. The number of donors typed differed by locus, with about 629-640 for A, B, C, DRB1 and DQB1, around 500 for DQA1, 600 to 610 for DPA1, and about 450 for DPB1. Because of strong linkage in the cohort, five DR-DQ haplotypes were treated as single units for association and clustering. On average, about 200,000 unique TCR beta nucleotide sequences were sequenced per donor among a few hundred genotyped donors of the cohort, with 15% to 20% of those sequences being non-productive. The full study reports these points: This cohort had only TCR beta chains sequenced, and the lack of alpha or paired-chain data limited which features could be detected. In both the original and validation cohorts, the classifier was reported to diagnose cytomegalovirus status with high specificity and sensitivity. While some public TCRs were present in many individuals, most TCR sequences turned up only very rarely across donors. Correlated functional status among segregating V segments might reflect linkage disequilibrium, but an unknown experimental factor could not be ruled out. Three of the identified cytomegalovirus-associated TCR beta chains were confirmed in vitro to be specific for cytomegalovirus antigens. The study gave a list of about 160 TCR beta chains associated with cytomegalovirus. Immune exposure information for the cohort was limited to CMV serostatus. Broadly in line with IMGT annotations, most TCR beta V segments showed up in productive rearrangements about 87% or about 30% of the time in an earlier analysis of around 600 of the donors. Several of the top co-occurrence clusters appeared to be linked to parvovirus B19, influenza, CMV and Epstein-Barr virus, according to a later analysis. A cluster of highly shared sequence variants was judged likely to be a technical artifact of the sequencing pipeline. In a later analysis, the rate of TCR association differed among HLA loci, with DRB1 alleles having the most associated TCRs and HLA-C alleles having the fewest. The presence/absence analyses assumed that sequencing depth was roughly uniform across donors, and that assumption may not be true. Some IMGT-functional V segments, including TRBV6-2 and TRBV6-3, could not be distinguished by the 87-base-pair reads and were therefore excluded. In a later analysis, HLA-associated TCR beta chains showed more clonal expansion and lower generation probabilities than non-associated chains that were equally common. A later analysis found that most CMV-associated TCR beta chains appeared HLA-restricted, with HLA associations seemingly driven largely by CMV exposure. About 15 rarely observed V segments, including chromosome 9 orphons, were excluded from the earlier analysis of some 590 of the donors because counts were too low. Because HLA typing was missing for some donors at each locus, association tests included only the typed subset. The authors suggested that the approach could potentially be generalized to other disease states and immunological phenotypes. An association between a missense DCLRE1C variant and V-gene and J-gene trimming of TCR beta chains was found in a later genetic analysis and replicated in an independent cohort. When HLA alleles, especially DR and DQ, strongly co-occurred, TCR associations were difficult to assign to individual alleles. In a later analysis, about 17,000 TCR beta sequences were associated with specific HLA alleles at a false discovery rate of 0.05. According to a later genetic analysis, donors in an Asian-associated ancestry cluster had fewer N-insertions in productive TCRs than the approximately 650-donor mean. A further reported finding was that TCR beta sequences accurately predicted the HLA-A and HLA-B alleles for most subjects in the first cohort.

The cohort consisted of 600 to 750 healthy bone marrow donors. All cohort members were sampled while nominally healthy, although unrecorded immune exposures were likely present. The donor was CMV seronegative and was included in the group of 352 seronegative cohort members. A peripheral blood sample was collected from each donor, and TCR beta sequencing was performed on peripheral blood mononuclear cells. The Qiagen DNeasy Blood Extraction Kit was used to extract genomic DNA from the blood cell samples. Measured from the cysteine to the phenylalanine, the CDR3 is 12 residues long. The CDR3 DNA has 36 bases and is translated from base 1. CDR1 SGHVS and CDR2 FQNEAQ were looked up in the germline V gene. A distance of 10 bases separates the germline ends of V and J, which lose 5 bases and 5 bases respectively.

The receptor comes from a man aged 25 to 40 in good health and CMV-seronegative. The material sequenced was PBMCs. The chain is encoded by TRBV7-8 joined to TRBJ2-7; the D gene assignment is ambiguous. The nucleotide sequence is given as TGTGCCAGCAGCCCAGACACCCACGAGCAGTACTTC. Its amino acids are CASSPDTHEQYF.